Shown below are 4 T cell receptor beta chains from a single sample sequenced in a study of blood T cell repertoires in COVID-19. Profiled with immunoSEQ multiplex PCR; TCRdb holds only in-frame clones, not every one. The sample carries around 120,000 clones, 70% to 80% recorded once. Source material: peripheral blood. All receptors derive from a man between 65 and 79 years old with acute or convalescent COVID-19.

The chain is built from TRBV3-1 (or the pseudogene TRBV3-2) and TRBJ2-7; maybe TRBD2 (6 bases). The germline V gene encodes CDR1 LGHDT and CDR2 YNNKEL (reference sequence). V shed 4 bases and J shed 1 base, with 17 bases lying between them. The CDR3 spans 16 residues. DNA of the CDR3: TGTGCCAGCAGCCCGGACGGAACTAGCCGTTCCTACGAGCAGTACTTC. It codes for CASSPDGTSRSYEQYF.

The chain carries TRBV6-5 and TRBJ2-7, with 9 bases lining up with TRBD1. Looked up from germline, CDR1 is MNHEY and CDR2 is SVGAGI. This CDR3 is built from 15 residues. J lost 0 bases, V lost 5 bases, and 5 bases had no gene match. The CDR3 sequence is CASSRTGVASYEQYF. CDR3 nucleotide sequence: TGTGCCAGCAGTAGGACAGGGGTTGCCTCCTACGAGCAGTACTTC.

V is TRBV5-4 and J is TRBJ2-7, with 8 bases fitting TRBD1. The germline V gene has CDR1 SGHNT and CDR2 YYREEE (reference sequence). The CDR3 runs 14 residues. V lost 0 bases, J lost 7 bases, and 6 bases stayed unmatched. The CDR3: CASSLAGRGREQYF. The CDR3 DNA follows: TGTGCCAGCAGCTTGGCTGGCAGGGGGCGTGAGCAGTACTTC.

The chain couples TRBV5-4 to TRBJ2-2; TRBD1 might be the D (5 bases). The CDR3 contains 14 residues. Germline-derived CDR1 and CDR2 are SGHNT and YYREEE (reference sequence). Trimming left V 3 bases short and J 2 bases short, with 8 bases between. The CDR3 loop is CASSWGGNTGELFF. The CDR3 DNA is TGTGCCAGCAGCTGGGGCGGAAACACCGGGGAGCTGTTTTTT. Looking up the rest from reference TRBV5-4 and TRBJ2-2 gives the full variable domain: ETGVTQSPTHLIKTRGQQVTLRCSSQSGHNTVSWYQQALGQGPQFIFQYYREEENGRGNFPPRFSGLQFPNYSSELNVNALELDDSALYLCASSWGGNTGELFFGEGSRLTVL.